This TCR beta chain was retrieved from a study of shared clonotypes between healthy human individuals. CD45RO-negative CD8 cells positively selected for CCR7 made up the naive population, which excluded terminally differentiated effector memory CD45RA+ cells. The ends were cut back, 0 bases at V and 3 bases at J, with 4 bases in the middle. The germline V gene has CDR1 SGDLS and CDR2 YYNGEE. The CDR3 is 13 residues long. Investigators spread the genomic DNA of each subset evenly over several immunoSEQ plates. The data were produced by immunoSEQ multiplex PCR, yet TCRdb's version contains in-frame clones alone and is incomplete. This table has some 580,000 clones, roughly 98% appearing once. Note on this clone: What it binds is not known. Other DNA sequences in the same sample also yield this CDR3.

General study points: Sharing of clonotypes among donors was expected to vary with sequencing depth.

Sequencing was carried out using naive CD8+ T cells sorted from blood. The chain carries TRBV9 and TRBJ1-5; D is uncertain. The sequence derives from a man aged 25 to 40 in good health. CDR3 DNA sequence: TGTGCCAGCAGCGTAGGGTCCAATCAGCCCCAGCATTTT. It translates to CASSVGSNQPQHF.